This T cell receptor (beta chain) emerged from a study of control samples from healthy donors and cancer patients. The CDR3 consists of 17 residues. The V gene's germline CDR1 is SGHNT and CDR2 YYREEE (reference sequence). The ends were cut back, 0 bases at V and 2 bases at J, with 17 bases in the middle. TCRdb keeps only in-frame clones here, not all; method: immunoSEQ multiplex PCR. The sample lists around 90,000 clones, over 65% occurring once. Specimen: blood. This sequence joins TRBV5-4 and TRBJ1-2, with a tentative D call TRBD1 (6 bases). The TCR comes from a woman aged 40 to 55 in good health. DNA for the CDR3: TGTGCCAGCAGCTTGGGCGGGGGCGATGCCCTGAACTATGGCTACACCTTC. Its translation is CASSLGGGDALNYGYTF.